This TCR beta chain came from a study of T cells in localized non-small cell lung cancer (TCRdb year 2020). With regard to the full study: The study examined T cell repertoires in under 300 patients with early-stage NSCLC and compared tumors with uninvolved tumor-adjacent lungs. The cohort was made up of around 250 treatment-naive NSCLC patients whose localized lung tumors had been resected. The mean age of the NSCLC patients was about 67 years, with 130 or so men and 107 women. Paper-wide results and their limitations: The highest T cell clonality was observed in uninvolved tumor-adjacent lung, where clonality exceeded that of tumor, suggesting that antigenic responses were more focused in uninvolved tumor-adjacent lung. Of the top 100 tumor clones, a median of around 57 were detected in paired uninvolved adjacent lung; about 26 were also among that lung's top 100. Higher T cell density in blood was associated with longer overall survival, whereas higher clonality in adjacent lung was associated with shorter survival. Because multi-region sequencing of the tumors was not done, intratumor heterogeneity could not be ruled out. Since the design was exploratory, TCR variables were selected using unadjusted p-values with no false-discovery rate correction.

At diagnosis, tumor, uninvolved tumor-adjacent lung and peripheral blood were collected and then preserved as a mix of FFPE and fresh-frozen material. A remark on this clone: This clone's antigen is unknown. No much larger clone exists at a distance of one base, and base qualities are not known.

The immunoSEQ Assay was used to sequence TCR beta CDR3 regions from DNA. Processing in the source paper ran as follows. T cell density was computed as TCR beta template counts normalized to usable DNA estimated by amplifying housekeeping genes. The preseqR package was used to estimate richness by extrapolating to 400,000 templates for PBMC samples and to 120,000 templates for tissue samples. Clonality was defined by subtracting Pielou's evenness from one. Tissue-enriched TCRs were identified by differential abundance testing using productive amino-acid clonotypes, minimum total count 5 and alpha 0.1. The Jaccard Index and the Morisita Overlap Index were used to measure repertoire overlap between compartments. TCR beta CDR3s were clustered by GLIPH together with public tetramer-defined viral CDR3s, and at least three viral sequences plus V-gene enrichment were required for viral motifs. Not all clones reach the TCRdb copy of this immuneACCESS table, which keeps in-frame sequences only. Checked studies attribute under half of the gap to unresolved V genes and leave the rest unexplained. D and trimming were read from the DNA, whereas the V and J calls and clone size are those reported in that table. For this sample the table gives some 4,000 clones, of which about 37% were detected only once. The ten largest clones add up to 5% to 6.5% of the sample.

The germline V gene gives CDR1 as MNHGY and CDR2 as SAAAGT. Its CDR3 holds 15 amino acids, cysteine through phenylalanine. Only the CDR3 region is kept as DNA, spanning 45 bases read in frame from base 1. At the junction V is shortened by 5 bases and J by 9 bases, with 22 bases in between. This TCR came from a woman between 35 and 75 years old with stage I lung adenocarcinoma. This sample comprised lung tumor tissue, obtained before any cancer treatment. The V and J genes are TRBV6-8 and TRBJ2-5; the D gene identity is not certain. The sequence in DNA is TGTGCCAGCAGTGACCCCGGTGCCCGGGCTGGGGCCCAGTACTTC. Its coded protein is CASSDPGARAGAQYF.